The rows below give T cell receptor beta chains drawn from one sample of a study of T-cell reconstitution after alpha-beta-depleted transplantation in children. A single record per CDR3 protein comes from TCRdb applying MiXCR to the PCR reads. The profile covers 240,000 or so distinct CDR3 sequences, with 12% appearing a single time and over 2% taken by the ten largest. The input for sequencing was PBMCs from the stem cell graft donor, taken from the stem cell graft. The receptor set was obtained from a human donor who donated a stem cell graft to a child with acute lymphoblastic leukemia. CDR3s include the opening cysteine and the closing phenylalanine or tryptophan. For some rows the clone size is stated as once, few or many, or as a class when expanded; others skip it.

v_call clone_size cdr3_aa
TRBV6-1 many CASRPSAGDSPLHF
TRBV2 many CASSEALFGQGARYYGTDTQYF
TRBV7-9 many CASSLVSGLNTEAFF
TRBV6-1 many CASKTRLAGNNEQFF
TRBV6-5 many CASSFPQGLAGSGELFF
TRBV21-1 . CASSKVRTGGTEAFF
TRBV7-2 many CASSLQGYETQYF
TRBV12-3/TRBV12-4 many CASSLRQGVTNEKLFF
TRBV30 many CAWSASHTGELFF
TRBV29-1 many CSVRIPGGANTQYF
TRBV12-3/TRBV12-4 many CASSLKMGGIEQYF